This T cell receptor (beta chain) originates from a study of graft-versus-host responses after intestinal transplantation. The table lists this clone with a count of one. The antigen remains undetermined. Assay: immunoSEQ multiplex PCR; the TCRdb copy retains only in-frame clones and omits some. Of 80,000 to 100,000 clones listed, roughly 87% are singletons. The CDR3 is made up of 14 amino acids. CDR1 MGHRA and CDR2 YSYEKL come from the germline V gene. Trimming stripped 4 bases from V and 1 base from J, with 10 bases between. The chain combines TRBV4-1 with TRBJ1-1; no clear D gene. The sequencing used unstimulated CD8+ T cells sorted from spleen or lymph node cells, collected before intestinal transplant. The source is a human donor who received an intestinal transplant. The CDR3 sequence: CASSPPVSNTEAFF. CDR3 DNA: TGCGCCAGCAGCCCCCCAGTGTCGAACACTGAAGCTTTCTTT.